One sample yielded the 24 T cell receptor beta chains listed below, sequenced in a study of tumor-infiltrating lymphocytes in localized non-small cell lung cancer. Profiling relied on immunoSEQ multiplex PCR, and the TCRdb table lists in-frame clones only, not all of them. The sample yields approximately 10,000 clones, over 70% seen once. The source material was uninvolved lung tissue not adjacent to the tumor. These receptors all come from a human donor with non-small cell lung cancer.

The rearrangement links TRBV5-1 to TRBJ2-6; D not certain. Deletions cut 0 bases from V and 2 bases from J, with 6 bases between. The CDR3 loop spans 15 amino acids. CDR1 SGHRS and CDR2 YFSETQ come from the germline V gene. The CDR3 sequence is CASSLAGAGANVLTF. DNA for the CDR3: TGCGCCAGCAGCTTGGCTGGGGCTGGGGCCAACGTCCTGACTTTC.

The table lists this clone with a count of one. This chain joins TRBV30 and TRBJ2-7; 7 bases fit TRBD1. This CDR3 has 13 amino acids. In germline, CDR1 is GTSNPN, CDR2 SVGIG (reference sequence). V shed 3 bases, J shed 0 bases, and the junction held 2 bases outside the gene matches. Written as DNA, the CDR3 is TGTGCCTGGAGGGGGACAGTCTCCTACGAGCAGTACTTC. It encodes CAWRGTVSYEQYF.

Here the CDR3 reads CASSPPRRSGIRDNEQFF. The DNA of the CDR3 is TGTGCCAGTAGCCCTCCACGGAGAAGCGGGATTCGCGACAATGAGCAGTTCTTC. The chain uses TRBV19 and TRBJ2-1; 7 bases map to TRBD2. Germline V gene sequence: CDR1 LNHDA, CDR2 SQIVND (reference sequence). This CDR3 is built from 18 residues. The junction had 19 bases not matched to a gene; V was cut back by 6 bases and J by 5 bases.

The V gene is TRBV19, the J gene TRBJ1-5, with D perhaps TRBD1 (6 bases). This CDR3 is built from 16 residues. Trimming left V 5 bases short and J 3 bases short, with 17 bases between. Germline loops: CDR1 LNHDA, CDR2 SQIVND (reference sequence). This CDR3 reads CASSYRARRDNQPQHF. The CDR3 nucleotides read TGTGCCAGTAGTTACAGGGCTAGGAGGGACAATCAGCCCCAGCATTTT.

The chain is built from TRBV5-5 and TRBJ2-1, with D perhaps TRBD2 (6 bases). The CDR3 has 13 amino acids. Trimming removed 4 bases from V and 9 bases from J, with 14 bases in between. CDR1 SGHKS and CDR2 YYEKEE come from the germline V gene (reference sequence). The CDR3 protein is CASSLGVGGEQFF. In DNA form, the CDR3 reads TGTGCCAGCAGCCTAGGCGTGGGGGGTGAGCAGTTCTTC. The variable domain in full, completed from reference TRBV5-5 and TRBJ2-1, reads DAGVTQSPTHLIKTRGQQVTLRCSPISGHKSVSWYQQVLGQGPQFIFQYYEKEERGRGNFPDRFSARQFPNYSSELNVNALLLGDSALYLCASSLGVGGEQFFGPGTRLTVL.

The chain recombines TRBV5-6 with TRBJ1-1; unclear D gene. V dropped 5 bases and J dropped 6 bases, with 14 bases sitting between them. This CDR3 region has 13 residues. Germline assignment: CDR1 SGHDT and CDR2 YYEEEE. CDR3 sequence reads: CASSFYPWAEAFF. The CDR3 DNA reads TGTGCCAGCAGTTTCTATCCTTGGGCTGAAGCTTTCTTT.

The genes are TRBV5-1 and TRBJ1-5; tentative D call: TRBD1 (5 bases). Per the germline V gene, CDR1 is SGHRS and CDR2 is YFSETQ. With 4 bases removed from V and 6 bases from J, the gap between germline ends came to 20 bases. The CDR3 sequence is 16 residues long. The DNA for the CDR3 is TGCGCCAGCAGCAGATCCGGGACTGACTCGGGTCAGCCCCAGCATTTT. This sequence encodes CASSRSGTDSGQPQHF.

The chain couples TRBV27 to TRBJ2-6; weak D call: TRBD1 (6 bases). V lost 7 bases to trimming and J lost 2 bases, with 24 bases between them. The germline V gene encodes CDR1 MNHEY and CDR2 SMNVEV (reference sequence). CDR3 length: 19 residues. The CDR3 DNA reads TGTGCCAGCAAACTCGCCGGGAACAGGGTAGGCACTGGGGCCAACGTCCTGACTTTC. Translating gives CASKLAGNRVGTGANVLTF. Filled out from reference TRBV27 and TRBJ2-6, the complete variable domain reads EAQVTQNPRYLITVTGKKLTVTCSQNMNHEYMSWYRQDPGLGLRQIYYSMNVEVTDKGDVPEGYKVSRKEKRNFPLILESPSPNQTSLYFCASKLAGNRVGTGANVLTFGAGSRLTVL.

This clone was detected only a few times. The genes are TRBV11-2 and TRBJ2-7; 9 bases are shared with TRBD1. The CDR3 has 15 residues. The germline CDR1 and CDR2 sequences are SGHAT and FQNNGV. The ends lost 5 bases at V and 2 bases at J; junction bases unmatched: 7. CDR3 sequence (DNA): TGTGCCAGCAGCCAGGGGACAGGGAGGACCTACGAGCAGTACTTC. Encoded protein: CASSQGTGRTYEQYF.

This clone was recorded only once. J is TRBJ2-7 and V is TRBV27; a weak D match, TRBD1 (5 bases). Germline CDR1 reads MNHEY; CDR2 reads SMNVEV (reference sequence). The CDR3 contains 15 residues. Trimming left V 3 bases short and J 4 bases short, with 16 bases between. The CDR3 nucleotides read TGTGCCAGCAGTTTGAAGGGGTCCCCCATATACGAGCAGTACTTC. Protein: CASSLKGSPIYEQYF.

This clone was counted a few times. V usage is TRBV6-5 and J usage is TRBJ1-2; D remains ambiguous. This CDR3 region has 15 residues. Trimming cost V 6 bases and J 0 bases, with 14 bases left between them. Germline assignment: CDR1 MNHEY and CDR2 SVGAGI. The DNA for the CDR3 is TGTGCCAGCAGAAAAGGAGGTCCGGCTAACTATGGCTACACCTTC. Translating it yields CASRKGGPANYGYTF.

The J gene is TRBJ2-7, the V gene TRBV2; D might be TRBD2 (6 bases). The germline V gene has CDR1 SNHLY and CDR2 FYNNEI. The CDR3 has 13 amino acids. V was trimmed by 4 bases and J by 7 bases, leaving 14 bases between them. The CDR3, as DNA: TGTGCCAGCAGTGGAAGTCGGGAGTTTGAGCAGTACTTC. As protein: CASSGSREFEQYF. Drawing the rest from reference TRBV2 and TRBJ2-7, the complete variable domain is EPEVTQTPSHQVTQMGQEVILRCVPISNHLYFYWYRQILGQKVEFLVSFYNNEISEKSEIFDDQFSVERPDGSNFTLKIRSTKLEDSAMYFCASSGSREFEQYFGPGTRLTVT.

By share, this clone ranks as medium-sized. The chain is built from TRBV13 and TRBJ2-5, with 8 bases identical to TRBD1. V shed 5 bases, J shed 4 bases, and the junction held 12 bases outside the gene matches. The CDR3 is 16 amino acids. Looked up from germline, CDR1 is PRHDT and CDR2 is FYEKMQ (reference sequence). The DNA for the CDR3 is TGTGCCAGCAGCACACGACAGGGGTATTTTAGAGAGACCCAGTACTTC. Its protein product is CASSTRQGYFRETQYF.

Turning to this clone: This CDR3 is also generated by other DNA sequences in the sample. The chain couples TRBV2 to TRBJ1-3; no reliable D call. In germline, CDR1 is SNHLY, CDR2 FYNNEI. This CDR3 has 15 residues. V lost 1 base to trimming and J lost 0 bases, with 7 bases between them. This CDR3 is CASSEGPSSGNTIYF. CDR3 bases: TGTGCCAGCAGTGAAGGGCCGAGCTCTGGAAACACCATATATTTT.

The CDR3 reads CASSYRDRGNYEQYF. The CDR3, as DNA: TGTGCCAGCAGTTACCGGGACAGGGGAAACTACGAGCAGTACTTC. This chain uses TRBV7-9 with TRBJ2-7; 10 bases are shared with TRBD1. CDR1 and CDR2 (germline): SEHNR, FQNEAQ (reference sequence). V was pared by 6 bases and J by 3 bases, with 8 bases of the junction left unmatched. The length of the CDR3 is 15 residues.

The gene calls are TRBV29-1 and TRBJ2-5, with 9 bases identical to TRBD2. CDR1 SQVTM and CDR2 ANQGSEA come from the germline V gene. The ends lost 4 bases at V and 4 bases at J; junction bases unmatched: 10. CDR3 length: 15 residues. The CDR3 sequence: CSVVGVAGVSETQYF. For the CDR3, the DNA is TGCAGCGTTGTTGGGGTAGCGGGAGTATCAGAGACCCAGTACTTC. Full variable domain (remainder filled in from reference TRBV29-1 and TRBJ2-5): SAVISQKPSRDICQRGTSLTIQCQVDSQVTMMFWYRQQPGQSLTLIATANQGSEATYESGFVIDKFPISRPNLTFSTLTVSNMSPEDSSIYLCSVVGVAGVSETQYFGPGTRLLVL.

The chain employs TRBV25-1 and TRBJ2-7; TRBD2 matches 14 bases. The CDR3 spans 15 residues. Trimming cost V 3 bases and J 3 bases; bases outside gene matches: 1. Germline V gene sequence: CDR1 MGHDK, CDR2 SYGVNS. CDR3 nucleotide sequence: TGTGCCAGCAGTGAGGGACTAGCGGGAGTCTACGAGCAGTACTTC. It encodes CASSEGLAGVYEQYF.

This clone is labeled medium-sized (0.01 to 0.1%). This chain joins TRBV6-1 and TRBJ2-5, with TRBD2 matching over 7 bases. Germline V lookup: CDR1 MNHNS, CDR2 SASEGT. The CDR3 is made up of 15 amino acids. V lost 6 bases and J lost 4; bases outside the gene matches: 11. CDR3 in amino acids: CASRALLGGGETQYF. The CDR3 nucleotides are TGTGCCAGCAGGGCGCTTTTGGGGGGGGGAGAGACCCAGTACTTC.

This clone was detected only once. This chain joins TRBV6-4 and TRBJ1-2; no reliable D call. The V end lost 9 bases, the J end lost 7 bases, and 9 bases lay between the germline ends. CDR3 length equals 10 residues. Per the germline V gene, CDR1 is MRHNA and CDR2 is SNTAGT. For the CDR3, the DNA is TGTGCCAGTATGACCGGTGGCTACACCTTC. It codes for CASMTGGYTF.

This clone occurred a few times. The V and J genes are TRBV20-1 and TRBJ1-1; D remains unclear. V was trimmed by 7 bases and J by 5 bases, leaving 11 bases between them. CDR1 is DFQATT and CDR2 is SNEGSKA in the germline V gene (reference sequence). The CDR3 runs to 11 residues. The CDR3 is CSVAGGTEAFF. CDR3 bases: TGCAGTGTAGCCGGCGGGACTGAAGCTTTCTTT.

The rearrangement joins TRBV27 to TRBJ2-2; 9 bases are a match to TRBD2. V lost 4 bases and J lost 5; bases outside the gene matches: 8. The CDR3 length is 16 residues. Germline V gene data show CDR1 as MNHEY and CDR2 as SMNVEV (reference sequence). The CDR3 sequence: CASSSHPGLATGELFF. For the CDR3, the DNA is TGTGCCAGCAGTTCCCATCCGGGACTAGCTACCGGGGAGCTGTTTTTT.

J is TRBJ1-5 and V is TRBV7-8; perhaps TRBD1 as D (5 bases). Germline V CDR1 and CDR2: SGHVS, FQNEAQ. Trimming stripped 1 base from V and 4 bases from J, with 8 bases between. The CDR3 runs 14 residues. The CDR3 coding sequence is TGTGCCAGCAGCTTAGTGACAGAGAATCAGCCCCAGCATTTT. Residues: CASSLVTENQPQHF.

V usage is TRBV6-5 and J usage is TRBJ2-1; perhaps TRBD1 as D (6 bases). CDR3 size: 15 residues. With 5 bases removed from V and 2 bases from J, the gap between germline ends came to 13 bases. The germline V gene encodes CDR1 MNHEY and CDR2 SVGAGI. The CDR3, as DNA: TGTGCCAGCAGTATCCGGGACAACCCCTACAATGAGCAGTTCTTC. It is translated as CASSIRDNPYNEQFF.

This clone was picked up a small number of times. The V gene is TRBV6-5, the J gene TRBJ1-2, with D uncertain. The V end was cut by 0 bases, the J end by 4 bases, with 9 bases between. This CDR3 has 14 residues. Germline V lookup: CDR1 MNHEY, CDR2 SVGAGI. CDR3 DNA: TGTGCCAGCAGTTACTCGAACAGTGGCTATGGCTACACCTTC. It is translated as CASSYSNSGYGYTF.